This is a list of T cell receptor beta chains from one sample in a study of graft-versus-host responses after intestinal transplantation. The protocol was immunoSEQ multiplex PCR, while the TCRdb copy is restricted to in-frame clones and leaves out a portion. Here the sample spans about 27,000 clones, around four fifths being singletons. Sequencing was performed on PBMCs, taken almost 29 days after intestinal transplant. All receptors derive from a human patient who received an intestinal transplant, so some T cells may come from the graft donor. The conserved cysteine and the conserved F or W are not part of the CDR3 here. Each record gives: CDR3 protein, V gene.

ASSQGTSGGEDTQY,TRBV16
ASSSPRDRYYGYT,TRBV11-2
ASSDFTSGNEQF,TRBV10-1
ASSWLGGSYEQY,TRBV7-6
ASSETGARYNEQF,TRBV7-9
AGSQVHRNQPQH,TRBV2
ASSYEQGAIGNTIY,TRBV6-6
ASSSIQGNTEAF,TRBV11-2
ASSLATGRTYEQY,TRBV7-6
ASSYTGELF,TRBV7-9
ASSLELAKNIQY,TRBV7-2
ASSPGTLGDSGDTQY,TRBV9
ASSLGGSYTDTQY,TRBV28
AISGGHYGYT,TRBV10-3
ASSLETGESSYNEQF,TRBV4-1
AISLGTSGGPDGAKNIQY,TRBV10-3
ATSRAGAVPSETQY,TRBV15
ASSYAGTYEQY,TRBV6-5
ASSQSGQGINQPQH,TRBV4-1
ASSEGSGYEQY,TRBV2
ASSLAGLKQETQY,TRBV7-7
ASRKGQGAVDEQF,TRBV2
ASSDSASSYNSPLH,TRBV2
SAAPLAGLGETQY,TRBV29-1
ASRTGTGRNEKLF,TRBV19
ASSEYIPGKTYGYT,TRBV5-4